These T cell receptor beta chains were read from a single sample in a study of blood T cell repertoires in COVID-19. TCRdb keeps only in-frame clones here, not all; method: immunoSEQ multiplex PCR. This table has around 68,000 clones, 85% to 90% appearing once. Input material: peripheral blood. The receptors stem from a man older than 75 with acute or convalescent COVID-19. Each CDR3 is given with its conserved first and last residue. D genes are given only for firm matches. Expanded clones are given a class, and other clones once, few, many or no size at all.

TGTGCCAGCAGCCAAGAGATTAGGGTACTAGCGGGTCCGCCCGAGCAGTTCTTC	CASSQEIRVLAGPPEQFF	-	TRBV14	TRBJ2-1	TRBD2
TGCGCCAGCATTGCGGGAGGCCCAGATACGCAGTATTTT	CASIAGGPDTQYF	-	TRBV10-2	TRBJ2-3	TRBD2
TGTGCCAGCACCCGACAGCCTGAAGCTTTCTTT	CASTRQPEAFF	-	TRBV6-6	TRBJ1-1	-
TGTGCCAGCAGTGAAGCGAGGATTCATGAGCAGTTCTTC	CASSEARIHEQFF	-	TRBV6-1	TRBJ2-1	-
TGTGCCACCAGTGGATGGGACAGCTACGAGCAGTACTTC	CATSGWDSYEQYF	once	TRBV24-1	TRBJ2-7	TRBD1
TGTGCCAGCAGCTTTTACCCGCGGACAGGGCATGGTGAAGCTTTCTTT	CASSFYPRTGHGEAFF	once	TRBV11-2	TRBJ1-1	TRBD1
TGTGCCAGCAGCCAAGATCCCGGACTACTCCTTGGGGAGACCCAGTACTTC	CASSQDPGLLLGETQYF	-	TRBV14	TRBJ2-5	-
TGTGCCACCAGGGGAAGGGAGCGGTATGAGCAGTTCTTC	CATRGRERYEQFF	-	TRBV24-1	TRBJ2-1	-
TGTGCCAGTAGTATTGGGACAGGGGGGTCCGGAGTTGAAAAACTGTTTTTT	CASSIGTGGSGVEKLFF	-	TRBV19	TRBJ1-4	TRBD1
TGTGCCTGGAGTCAGTGGCTTGCAACTAATGAAAAACTGTTTTTT	CAWSQWLATNEKLFF	few	TRBV30	TRBJ1-4	-
TGTGCCAGCAGTTTTTGGGGGGGCGGTGAAGCTTTCTTT	CASSFWGGGEAFF	-	TRBV12-3/TRBV12-4	TRBJ1-1	-
TGTGCCAGCAGTTCCTACCCCGGTGGAGCTTACACTGAAGCTTTCTTT	CASSSYPGGAYTEAFF	-	TRBV27	TRBJ1-1	-
TGCGCCAGCAGCTTAAGGGAGACCAATTCTGGGGCCAACGTCCTGACTTTC	CASSLRETNSGANVLTF	-	TRBV5-1	TRBJ2-6	-
TGTGCCAGCAGCCAGGCACAGGGGAACAATCAGCCCCAGCATTTT	CASSQAQGNNQPQHF	-	TRBV3-1/TRBV3-2	TRBJ1-5	TRBD1
TGTGCCAGCAGCTTAGCGCTTTCTAGCGGGAGCCAGAATGAGCAGTTCTTC	CASSLALSSGSQNEQFF	-	TRBV7-9	TRBJ2-1	TRBD2
TGTGCCAGTAGTACGCGAACGACAGGGGGCGCGACGGCTGAAGCTTTCTTT	CASSTRTTGGATAEAFF	once	TRBV19	TRBJ1-1	TRBD1
TGTGCCAGCTCACCACCGAATGGTGCGGCGAGGATGGCCGAAGCTTTCTTT	CASSPPNGAARMAEAFF	-	TRBV18	TRBJ1-1	-
TGTGCCAGCAGCTTAGTGACAGGGGCCGGGGCCAACGTCCTGACTTTC	CASSLVTGAGANVLTF	-	TRBV7-9	TRBJ2-6	TRBD1
TGCGCCAGCAGCCAAGATAGAAGCGGCCAAGAGACCCAGTACTTC	CASSQDRSGQETQYF	once	TRBV4-3	TRBJ2-5	-
TGTGCCACCAGCTCGAACTTAGCGGGAGCCAAAAACATTCAGTACTTC	CATSSNLAGAKNIQYF	few	TRBV15	TRBJ2-4	TRBD2
TGCGCCAGCAGCGCTGGACTAGCCTCCTACAATGAGCAGTTCTTC	CASSAGLASYNEQFF	-	TRBV5-1	TRBJ2-1	TRBD2
TGTGCCACCAGTGATTTTGAGGCCGGAACCGGGGAGCTGTTTTTT	CATSDFEAGTGELFF	-	TRBV24-1	TRBJ2-2	-
TGTGCCAGCAGCGCCGGGACTAGCGGGATGGGGGAGCAGTACTTC	CASSAGTSGMGEQYF	-	TRBV6-5	TRBJ2-7	TRBD2
TGTGCCAGCAGCGTCTATGGGCCACTAGCGGGAACATACGAGCAGTACTTC	CASSVYGPLAGTYEQYF	-	TRBV11-3	TRBJ2-7	TRBD2
TGTGCCACCAGTACCTTTCCTAGCGGGCGAAACACCGGGGAGCTGTTTTTT	CATSTFPSGRNTGELFF	-	TRBV24-1	TRBJ2-2	TRBD2
TGTGCCAGCAGTAGGACAGGCCCCCAAGAGACCCAGTACTTC	CASSRTGPQETQYF	-	TRBV6-5	TRBJ2-5	TRBD1
TGTGCCAGCAGTACTGGGACAGGACTGTTTTTT	CASSTGTGLFF	-	TRBV6-1	TRBJ1-4	TRBD1
TGTGCCAGCCAGACTAGCCGGTACAATGAGCAGTTCTTC	CASQTSRYNEQFF	-	TRBV2	TRBJ2-1	TRBD2
TGTGCCAGCAGCCAAGACAGGGTGAACACTGAAGCTTTCTTT	CASSQDRVNTEAFF	-	TRBV4-2	TRBJ1-1	-
TGCGCCAGCAGCGCGGACAGGGTTGGGGCCAACGTCCTGACTTTC	CASSADRVGANVLTF	-	TRBV5-1	TRBJ2-6	TRBD1
TGTGCCTGGAGCTACGGGACAGGGAATGGCTACACCTTC	CAWSYGTGNGYTF	-	TRBV30	TRBJ1-2	TRBD1
TGTGCCAGCAGCCCTCTGAGTACGTCCAAAAACATTCAGTACTTC	CASSPLSTSKNIQYF	-	TRBV11-3	TRBJ2-4	-
TGCGCCAGCATTACAGCGGGAGGGCCAGGAAATGAGCAGTTCTTC	CASITAGGPGNEQFF	-	TRBV10-2	TRBJ2-1	TRBD2
TGTGCCACCAGTGGACAGGGGGTAGGAACCGGGGAGCTGTTTTTT	CATSGQGVGTGELFF	-	TRBV24-1	TRBJ2-2	TRBD1
TGTGCCAGCAGCTCCCCGGGGAACACTGAAGCTTTCTTT	CASSSPGNTEAFF	-	TRBV11-1	TRBJ1-1	-
TGCGCCAGCAGCTTGGCACAGGGAACAGATACGCAGTATTTT	CASSLAQGTDTQYF	-	TRBV5-1	TRBJ2-3	-
TGTGCCAGCAGTGCAACATCCAGGGGAACAGATACGCAGTATTTT	CASSATSRGTDTQYF	-	TRBV25-1	TRBJ2-3	-
TGTGCCAGCAGTTCCACAGGAAGGTATGGCTACACCTTC	CASSSTGRYGYTF	few	TRBV28	TRBJ1-2	-
TGTGCCAGCAGCCAAGATCTAGGACAGGTGGGCACTGAAGCTTTCTTT	CASSQDLGQVGTEAFF	-	TRBV4-2	TRBJ1-1	TRBD1
TGTGCCAGCAGCGTAGAAAGCGGGCGGAGCACAGATACGCAGTATTTT	CASSVESGRSTDTQYF	once	TRBV9	TRBJ2-3	-
TGTGCCAGCTCACCATTCGGACAGGGCAACACCATATATTTT	CASSPFGQGNTIYF	-	TRBV18	TRBJ1-3	TRBD1